This T cell receptor beta chain was obtained from a study of blood T cell repertoires in COVID-19. About the research overall: Samples taken during acute and convalescent COVID-19 were collected in the United States, Italy and Spain. From T cells, B-cell-depleted T cells, or PBMCs came the material, which was cDNA or gDNA.

V was cut by 2 bases and J by 2 bases, with 13 bases left in between. This CDR3 is 15 amino acids long. Germline V gene lookup returns CDR1 SGHDN and CDR2 FVKESK. Authors' processing steps: Estimates of nucleated cell counts were drawn from the amplification of reference gene primers. The table came from immunoSEQ multiplex PCR; TCRdb's copy has only in-frame clones and leaves some out. The V and J calls and clone size come from that table; D and trimming were worked out from the DNA. The sample has around 56,000 clones, roughly three quarters seen once. This sequence joins TRBV14 and TRBJ2-7; TRBD1 might be the D (6 bases). This TCR derives from a man in his 60s with acute or convalescent COVID-19. The sample comprised peripheral blood. CDR3 DNA: TGTGCCAGCAGCCAATCCCGACAGGTGGCCTACGAGCAGTACTTC. Protein product: CASSQSRQVAYEQYF.